The source of this TCR beta chain is a study of T-cell memory formation after mild COVID-19. This clonotype turned up a few times. V shed 0 bases and J shed 5 bases, with 19 bases lying between them. The CDR3 totals 17 residues. TCR alpha and TCR beta cDNA libraries carrying sample barcodes and UMIs came from 5'RACE with constant-segment primers. Via MiXCR, TCRdb re-called the 5' RACE reads, giving one row per CDR3 protein. This sample has about 430,000 distinct CDR3 sequences, with 20% to 25% found just once. The sample was PBMCs or a T cell subset sorted from them (not recorded which). This sequence originates from an adult woman who had mild COVID-19 (a few samples of this study predate the infection). Cell type and time point are not known. The chain employs TRBV23-1 and TRBJ2-5; either TRBD1 or TRBD2 may fit D (5 bases each). TRBV23-1 is flagged as an ORF with uncertain function. CDR3 nucleotide sequence: TGCGCCAGCAGTCAATCGATGGGGACCCGTTTAGCGGAGACCCAGTACTTC. Translated, it gives CASSQSMGTRLAETQYF.